The 29 T cell receptor beta chains below come from one sample, sequenced in a study of blood T cell repertoires in COVID-19. The method was immunoSEQ multiplex PCR; TCRdb's version includes in-frame clones alone and lacks a portion of them. The sample lists 60,000 or so clones, under 85% occurring once. The specimen sequenced was peripheral blood. Every receptor here comes from a woman older than 75 with acute or convalescent COVID-19.

The chain uses TRBV7-6 and TRBJ2-3; D perhaps matches TRBD2 (6 bases). V lost 5 bases, J lost 5 bases, and 17 bases lay in between. Germline assignment: CDR1 SGHVS and CDR2 FNYEAQ. The CDR3 length is 15 residues. The DNA of the CDR3 is TGTGCCAGCAGCGCCCGCCCGGGGGAGGAAGATACGCAGTATTTT. Its translation is CASSARPGEEDTQYF.

There are a few counts of this clone. The V and J genes are TRBV6-4 and TRBJ2-3; D gene unclear. The V and J ends lost 6 bases and 8 bases respectively, with 21 bases between them. Per germline, CDR1 MRHNA and CDR2 SNTAGT. The CDR3 sequence is 15 residues long. The CDR3 sequence is CASSALGSPPGTQYF. The CDR3 DNA is TGTGCCAGCAGCGCACTGGGCTCCCCACCCGGTACGCAGTATTTT.

V is TRBV19 and J is TRBJ1-5; possible D gene TRBD1, 5 bases. The CDR3 sequence is 11 residues long. In germline, CDR1 is LNHDA, CDR2 SQIVND (reference sequence). CDR3 in DNA: TGTGCGTCGGGGGTTCGTCAGCCCCAGCATTTT. Amino acids: CASGVRQPQHF.

The chain joins TRBV7-8 to TRBJ2-1; tentatively, D is TRBD2 (5 bases). Germline CDR1 SGHVS, CDR2 FQNEAQ. The length of the CDR3 is 16 residues. The V end was cut by 5 bases, the J end by 5 bases, with 19 bases between. CDR3 sequence: CASSAWTRPSNNEQFF. CDR3 coding DNA: TGTGCCAGCAGCGCTTGGACTCGACCATCCAACAATGAGCAGTTCTTC.

The chain links TRBV2 to TRBJ1-3, with unresolved D. The germline V gene encodes CDR1 SNHLY and CDR2 FYNNEI. The CDR3 extends over 15 amino acids. V shed 5 bases and J shed 0 bases, with 11 bases lying between them. The CDR3 DNA follows: TGTGCCAGCAGTCCCGTCCTGAGCTCTGGAAACACCATATATTTT. It yields the protein CASSPVLSSGNTIYF.

The V and J genes are TRBV7-2 and TRBJ1-4; D is possibly TRBD1 (6 bases). Germline CDR1 and CDR2: SGHTA and FQGNSA. The CDR3 is 14 amino acids. V was trimmed by 2 bases and J by 5 bases, leaving 9 bases between them. CDR3 nucleotides: TGTGCCAGCAGCTTAAGGGGGGGGAATGAAAAACTGTTTTTT. Its protein product is CASSLRGGNEKLFF.

This clone was found a few times. As DNA, the CDR3 is TGTGCCAGCACCAAGGACAGGGGCAATCAGCCCCAGCATTTT. It specifies CASTKDRGNQPQHF. The rearrangement joins TRBV2 to TRBJ1-5; 8 nucleotides agree with TRBD1. The CDR3 is 14 amino acids. J gave up 2 bases and V 7 bases, and 4 bases lay outside the gene matches. CDR1 SNHLY and CDR2 FYNNEI come from the germline V gene. Looking up the rest from reference TRBV2 and TRBJ1-5 gives the full variable domain: EPEVTQTPSHQVTQMGQEVILRCVPISNHLYFYWYRQILGQKVEFLVSFYNNEISEKSEIFDDQFSVERPDGSNFTLKIRSTKLEDSAMYFCASTKDRGNQPQHFGDGTRLSIL.

There are a few counts of this clone. Here the CDR3 reads CASGKGLNTGELFF. The CDR3 region has the DNA TGTGCCAGCGGCAAGGGACTAAACACCGGGGAGCTGTTTTTT. V usage is TRBV6-5 and J usage is TRBJ2-2; 7 bases align to TRBD2. Germline trimming cut 8 bases from V and 2 bases from J; bases unmatched to any gene: 5. The CDR3 loop spans 14 amino acids. Germline V gene lookup returns CDR1 MNHEY and CDR2 SVGAGI.

This clone was recorded once. The sample has other DNA sequences that encode this CDR3 too. The V call is TRBV30, the J call TRBJ1-5; a possible D gene is TRBD1 (6 bases). Per germline, CDR1 GTSNPN and CDR2 SVGIG (reference sequence). The CDR3 sequence is 15 residues long. V was cut by 0 bases and J by 2 bases, with 11 bases left in between. CDR3 in DNA: TGTGCCTGGAGTGTACCAGGGGTTGGCAATCAGCCCCAGCATTTT. This encodes CAWSVPGVGNQPQHF.

This chain connects TRBV30 to TRBJ2-4; weak D call: TRBD2 (5 bases). The CDR3 totals 14 residues. Trimming pared 0 bases from V and 10 bases from J, leaving 16 bases between. Germline loops: CDR1 GTSNPN, CDR2 SVGIG (reference sequence). The CDR3 here is CAWSVEGRKGIQYF. The CDR3 DNA reads TGTGCCTGGAGTGTAGAGGGCAGGAAAGGTATTCAGTACTTC.

The rearrangement links TRBV7-8 to TRBJ2-2; possibly TRBD2 for D (5 bases). Trimming took off 4 bases at V and 1 base at J, with 7 bases between the two ends. CDR1 is SGHVS and CDR2 is FQNEAQ in the germline V gene. CDR3 length: 14 amino acids. CDR3 region: CASSSGMNTGELFF. The CDR3 bases are TGTGCCAGCAGCTCCGGGATGAACACCGGGGAGCTGTTTTTT.

The chain recombines TRBV12-5 with TRBJ1-6; 8 bases align to TRBD1. Germline CDR1 is LGHNT and CDR2 is FRNRAP. CDR3 length equals 15 residues. V trimming: 1 base; J trimming: 9 bases; junction bases outside the gene matches: 5. In nucleotides, the CDR3 is TGTGCTAGTGGTTTGGGTCAGGGGGCTGTTTCACCCCTCCACTTT. This sequence encodes CASGLGQGAVSPLHF. The whole variable domain, remainder taken from reference TRBV12-5 and TRBJ1-6, is DARVTQTPRHKVTEMGQEVTMRCQPILGHNTVFWYRQTMMQGLELLAYFRNRAPLDDSGMPKDRFSAEMPDATLATLKIQPSEPRDSAVYFCASGLGQGAVSPLHFGNGTRLTVT.

The gene calls are TRBV18 and TRBJ2-3; 8 nucleotides line up with TRBD1. This CDR3 has 16 amino acids. V lost 2 bases and J lost 2; bases outside the gene matches: 6. From germline, CDR1 is KGHSH and CDR2 LQKENI. The CDR3 coding sequence is TGTGCCAGCTCACCATCCAGGGGGCTGGCCACAGATACGCAGTATTTT. This sequence encodes CASSPSRGLATDTQYF.

This chain links TRBV7-9 with TRBJ2-5; 8 positions agree with TRBD2. This CDR3 contains 15 residues. The germline V gene has CDR1 SEHNR and CDR2 FQNEAQ (reference sequence). V shed 5 bases and J 5 bases; nucleotides not matched to a gene: 10. DNA of the CDR3: TGTGCCAGCAGCCTCGGGACTAGGGAGTCTGAGACCCAGTACTTC. Translated: CASSLGTRESETQYF.

The chain employs TRBV4-2 and TRBJ2-5, with no clear D. The germline V gene has CDR1 LGHNA and CDR2 YNFKEQ. The CDR3 length is 13 residues. Trimming pared 4 bases from V and 6 bases from J, leaving 12 bases between. The CDR3: CASSLTTSQTQYF. The CDR3 DNA sequence: TGTGCCAGCAGCCTCACCACATCTCAGACCCAGTACTTC.

V gene TRBV9 combines with J gene TRBJ1-6; D not resolved. The CDR3 extends over 16 amino acids. V lost 0 bases and J 2 bases, leaving 9 bases between the germline ends. From germline, CDR1 is SGDLS and CDR2 YYNGEE. The CDR3 DNA reads TGTGCCAGCAGCGTAGGCGGGGAACCCTATAATTCACCCCTCCACTTT. Its protein is CASSVGGEPYNSPLHF.

This rearrangement joins TRBV30 to TRBJ1-6; D is unclear. The CDR3 is made up of 13 amino acids. Germline V gene data show CDR1 as GTSNPN and CDR2 as SVGIG (reference sequence). Trimming shortened V by 1 base and J by 7 bases, and 8 bases separated the two germline ends. This CDR3 is CAWSGQANSPLHF. The CDR3 bases are TGTGCCTGGAGTGGCCAGGCAAATTCACCCCTCCACTTT.

V and J are TRBV5-1 and TRBJ2-5; 8 nucleotides line up with TRBD2. The CDR3 runs 15 residues. Unmatched junction bases numbered 6, after V lost 0 bases and J lost 5 bases. Per germline, CDR1 SGHRS and CDR2 YFSETQ. Here the CDR3 DNA reads TGCGCCAGCAGCTTGGCACGACTAGCGAGTGAGACCCAGTACTTC. As protein: CASSLARLASETQYF.

This chain uses TRBV20-1 with TRBJ2-2; the D gene is possibly TRBD1 (5 bases). This CDR3 is built from 14 residues. The V gene's germline CDR1 is DFQATT and CDR2 SNEGSKA (reference sequence). The germline V and J ends were trimmed by 3 bases and 3 bases, with 11 bases remaining between them. CDR3 nucleotide sequence: TGCAGTGCTAGTTTGGGGCCAGACACCGGGGAGCTGTTTTTT. It encodes CSASLGPDTGELFF.

The chain links TRBV25-1 to TRBJ2-7; 9 positions agree with TRBD1. Germline V gene sequence: CDR1 MGHDK, CDR2 SYGVNS. The CDR3 totals 13 residues. J gave up 13 bases and V 3 bases, and 10 bases lay outside the gene matches. The CDR3 reads CASSEQPGQGAYF. In nucleotides, the CDR3 is TGTGCCAGCAGTGAGCAGCCGGGACAGGGTGCCTACTTC.

The rearrangement uses TRBV11-2 and TRBJ2-1; 7 bases agree with TRBD2. Germline-derived CDR1 and CDR2 are SGHAT and FQNNGV. Trimming removed 0 bases from V and 4 bases from J; junction bases left unmatched: 9. CDR3 size: 17 residues. CDR3 region: CASSLEEAAGPYNEQFF. For the CDR3, the DNA is TGTGCCAGCAGCTTAGAGGAGGCAGCGGGGCCTTACAATGAGCAGTTCTTC.

The V call is TRBV7-2, the J call TRBJ2-3; TRBD2 matches at 9 bases. The CDR3 length is 16 residues. The V segment lost 3 bases and the J segment 2 bases; nucleotides outside the gene matches: 6. Germline CDR1 and CDR2: SGHTA and FQGNSA. The CDR3 reads CASSFRAGGYTDTQYF. The CDR3 DNA reads TGTGCCAGCAGCTTCCGAGCGGGGGGTTACACAGATACGCAGTATTTT. The full variable domain, completed using reference TRBV7-2 and TRBJ2-3, is GAGVSQSPSNKVTEKGKDVELRCDPISGHTALYWYRQSLGQGLEFLIYFQGNSAPDKSGLPSDRFSAERTGGSVSTLTIQRTQQEDSAVYLCASSFRAGGYTDTQYFGPGTRLTVL.

This rearrangement joins TRBV18 to TRBJ2-5; 7 nucleotides align to TRBD1. The V gene end was trimmed by 4 bases and the J gene end by 5 bases; junction bases not matched to a gene: 7. The germline CDR1 and CDR2 sequences are KGHSH and LQKENI. CDR3 size: 14 residues. In DNA form, the CDR3 reads TGTGCCAGCTCACTCAACAGGGGAAAGGAGACCCAGTACTTC. Its translation: CASSLNRGKETQYF.

This chain joins TRBV15 and TRBJ1-3, with a weak D call TRBD1 (5 bases). With 4 bases removed from V and 0 bases from J, the gap between germline ends came to 10 bases. Germline CDR1 LNHNV, CDR2 YYDKDF (reference sequence). The CDR3 runs to 15 residues. CDR3 residues: CATSTGQFSGNTIYF. The CDR3 DNA follows: TGTGCCACCAGCACAGGACAATTCTCTGGAAACACCATATATTTT.

The genes are TRBV30 and TRBJ1-1, with a tentative D call TRBD1 (6 bases). This CDR3 region has 13 residues. Germline V gene data show CDR1 as GTSNPN and CDR2 as SVGIG (reference sequence). V lost 0 bases and J lost 5, with 10 bases in between. For the CDR3, the DNA is TGTGCCTGGAGTGTACGGCAGGGGACTGAAGCTTTCTTT. Translation: CAWSVRQGTEAFF.

CDR3: CASSPLRTSGRSGELFF. The CDR3 bases are TGTGCCAGCAGCCCGCTGAGGACTAGCGGGAGATCCGGGGAGCTGTTTTTT. The chain has TRBV9 and TRBJ2-2, with 13 bases identical to TRBD2. Germline CDR1 is SGDLS and CDR2 is YYNGEE. With V trimmed by 4 bases and J by 6 bases, 9 bases remained unmatched. This CDR3 is built from 17 residues.

The table lists this clone with a count of one. The chain has TRBV3-1 (or the pseudogene TRBV3-2) and TRBJ2-5; maybe TRBD1 (5 bases). V gave up 6 bases and J gave up 5 bases, with 7 bases separating them. Germline CDR1 reads LGHDT; CDR2 reads YNNKEL (reference sequence). The CDR3 spans 11 residues. The DNA of the CDR3 is TGTGCCAGCAGGGGGCCGGAGACCCAGTACTTC. This codes for CASRGPETQYF.

This chain uses TRBV4-2 with TRBJ2-5; D ambiguous. V gave up 0 bases and J gave up 2 bases, with 7 bases separating them. Germline loops: CDR1 LGHNA, CDR2 YNFKEQ. CDR3 size: 14 residues. The CDR3 spells CASSQDARQETQYF. CDR3 in DNA: TGTGCCAGCAGCCAAGATGCCAGGCAAGAGACCCAGTACTTC.

The V gene is TRBV5-6, the J gene TRBJ1-4, with 9 bases aligning to TRBD1. The junction had 5 bases not matched to a gene; V was cut back by 3 bases and J by 8 bases. In germline, CDR1 is SGHDT, CDR2 YYEEEE. The length of the CDR3 is 14 residues. The CDR3 DNA is TGTGCCAGCAGCTGGACAGGGGACGCAGAAAAACTGTTTTTT. Amino acid sequence: CASSWTGDAEKLFF.